This T cell receptor beta chain was captured in a study of cytomegalovirus exposure and HLA in healthy donors. About the study: There were under 130 million unique TCR beta sequences, drawn from approximately 180 million T cells, in an earlier analysis. Study conclusions and caveats: Researchers counted 150 to 200 TCR beta chains as cytomegalovirus-associated.

Germline trimming cut 5 bases from V and 1 base from J; bases unmatched to any gene: 2. Per the germline V gene, CDR1 is MDHEN and CDR2 is SYDVKM. The CDR3 extends over 15 amino acids. Amplification used 60 Vbeta primers and 13 Jbeta primers. Method: immunoSEQ multiplex PCR; TCRdb's copy keeps in-frame clones and lacks some. The sample carries around 160,000 clones, around four fifths recorded once. In the case of this clone: The antigen remains unidentified.

The chain recombines TRBV28 with TRBJ2-7, with 13 bases lining up with TRBD2. This sequence originates from a man younger than 30 in good health and CMV-seropositive. Source material: PBMCs. The CDR3 DNA sequence: TGTGCCAGCAGTAGACTAGCGGGAGGATCCTACGAGCAGTACTTC. Protein sequence: CASSRLAGGSYEQYF.